This T cell receptor (beta chain) derives from a study of HIV-infected patients and healthy controls. TCRdb processed the 5' RACE reads anew with MiXCR; each CDR3 protein has one entry. The table records about 64,000 distinct CDR3 sequences, roughly 21% of them present only once. This clonotype was counted ten times or more. The CDR3 runs to 15 residues. Trimming removed 4 bases at V and 5 bases at J, with 18 bases between. Looked up from germline, CDR1 is DFQATT and CDR2 is SNEGSKA (reference sequence). The TCR comes from a human donor in good health. The rearrangement links TRBV20-1 to TRBJ1-5, with a possible D match to TRBD1 (5 bases). Sequenced material: CD4+ T cells from blood. The CDR3 DNA reads TGCAGTGCTACGCAGGGAGGTAATAGGGATCAGCCCCAGCATTTT. Amino acids: CSATQGGNRDQPQHF.